These 27 T cell receptor beta chains were all obtained from the same sample, sequenced in a study of beta chain features in type 1 diabetes. Study-wide findings and caveats: Shorter TCRB CDR3s, moderately but significantly so, marked every one of the four CD4+ subsets in Type 1 diabetes patients.

No antigen is known for these receptors. cDNA synthesis used the whole RNA isolate, giving expressed TCRB sequences. TCRdb's table, derived via immunoSEQ multiplex PCR, lists solely in-frame clones and lacks some. Among about 150,000 clones, around 7.8% were seen once, and the ten largest hold 0.94%. The sequencing sample was made of central memory CD4+ T cells from blood. These TCRs come from a woman in her forties with type 1 diabetes.

This clone was found a few times. The rearrangement links TRBV30 to TRBJ2-1; D is perhaps TRBD2 (6 bases). The CDR3 runs 13 residues. Trimming took 0 bases from V and 12 from J, leaving 15 bases between them. Germline V gene data show CDR1 as GTSNPN and CDR2 as SVGIG (reference sequence). The CDR3 nucleotides are TGTGCCTGGAGTGTGGAGGGTGGCTTGGGGCAGTTCTTC. This codes for CAWSVEGGLGQFF.

This clone was seen more than once but under ten times. This chain joins TRBV9 and TRBJ1-4; no firm D call. The CDR3 contains 15 residues. From germline, CDR1 is SGDLS and CDR2 YYNGEE. Trimming left V 2 bases short and J 0 bases short, with 8 bases between. DNA of the CDR3: TGTGCCAGCAGCGTCAGGCAGCCAACTAATGAAAAACTGTTTTTT. The encoded protein is CASSVRQPTNEKLFF.

The J gene is TRBJ2-4, the V gene TRBV5-4; D might be TRBD1 (5 bases). V was clipped by 5 bases and J by 6 bases, with 9 bases between them. The CDR3 has 12 amino acids. Germline loops: CDR1 SGHNT, CDR2 YYREEE (reference sequence). For the CDR3, the DNA is TGTGCCAGCAGTTTCGACAGAAACATTCAGTACTTC. Protein sequence: CASSFDRNIQYF.

The J gene is TRBJ2-1, the V gene TRBV12-5; TRBD2 matches 7 bases. Germline trimming cut 6 bases from V and 10 bases from J; bases unmatched to any gene: 6. Germline CDR1 and CDR2: LGHNT and FRNRAP. The CDR3 consists of 12 residues. In nucleotides, the CDR3 is TGTGCTAGTGGAATAGCGGGTCTAGAGCAGTTCTTC. Residues: CASGIAGLEQFF.

The rearrangement links TRBV5-1 to TRBJ1-6; the D gene is possibly TRBD1 (6 bases). The CDR3 loop spans 15 amino acids. The germline V gene encodes CDR1 SGHRS and CDR2 YFSETQ. Trimming removed 8 bases at V and 7 bases at J, with 19 bases between. The CDR3 region is CASGESQGSNSPLHF. DNA of the CDR3: TGCGCCAGTGGGGAATCACAGGGTTCGAATTCACCCCTCCACTTT.

The chain employs TRBV4-3 and TRBJ2-7; TRBD1 matches at 10 bases. CDR1 LGHNA and CDR2 YSLEER come from the germline V gene. V gave up 4 bases and J gave up 2 bases; unmatched junction bases: 5. The length of the CDR3 is 15 residues. The CDR3 sequence: CASSLVGTGAYEQYF. As DNA, the CDR3 is TGCGCCAGCAGCCTTGTAGGGACAGGGGCCTACGAGCAGTACTTC.

A few counts support this clone. The gene calls are TRBV6-5 and TRBJ1-2, with 7 bases lining up with TRBD1. This CDR3 spans 14 amino acids. Germline CDR1 MNHEY, CDR2 SVGAGI. Trimming cost V 6 bases and J 5 bases; bases outside gene matches: 9. This chain's CDR3 is CASSPWTGPYGYTF. CDR3 sequence (DNA): TGTGCCAGCAGCCCCTGGACAGGTCCTTATGGCTACACCTTC.

This clone was picked up a small number of times. This sample also contains other DNA sequences that code for the same CDR3. The chain has TRBV7-9 and TRBJ1-2, with D unclear. V lost 1 base to trimming and J lost 2 bases, with 8 bases between them. Germline lookup yields CDR1 SEHNR and CDR2 FQNEAQ (reference sequence). CDR3 size: 14 residues. CDR3 sequence (DNA): TGTGCCAGCAGCTTAGGGACTGGAAACTATGGCTACACCTTC. Amino acids: CASSLGTGNYGYTF. Combining the CDR3 with reference TRBV7-9 and TRBJ1-2 gives the whole variable domain DTGVSQNPRHKITKRGQNVTFRCDPISEHNRLYWYRQTLGQGPEFLTYFQNEAQLEKSRLLSDRFSAERPKGSFSTLEIQRTEQGDSAMYLCASSLGTGNYGYTFGSGTRLTVV.

This clone has a handful of counts. The genes are TRBV10-3 and TRBJ1-2; D perhaps matches TRBD1 (6 bases). This CDR3 is built from 18 residues. Germline V gene data show CDR1 as ENHRY and CDR2 as SYGVKD. Trimming left V 0 bases short and J 8 bases short, with 25 bases between. CDR3 sequence (DNA): TGTGCCATCAGTGAGTCGACTCTGCGTAAGACTCCGCAGGGGGGCTACACCTTC. Encoded protein: CAISESTLRKTPQGGYTF.

The table lists this clone with a few counts. Sequence at one end of the junction differs from germline and may be a read error. At the DNA level, this CDR3 is encoded by other sequences in the same sample as well. The chain joins TRBV7-7 to TRBJ2-5, with D perhaps matching TRBD1 (6 bases). In germline, CDR1 is SSHAT, CDR2 FNYEAQ (reference sequence). The CDR3 loop spans 13 amino acids. The CDR3 DNA follows: TGTGCTAGCAGCTTAGGACAGCAAGAGACCCAGTACTTC. This codes for CASSLGQQETQYF.

This clone was detected only a few times. The CDR3 DNA reads TGTGCCAGCAGTTTATGGGGGCTCGGTCAGCCCCAGCATTTT. Protein: CASSLWGLGQPQHF. The chain joins TRBV28 to TRBJ1-5, with TRBD1 as a possible D gene (5 bases). Germline CDR1 MDHEN, CDR2 SYDVKM. This CDR3 is 14 amino acids long. Between the trimmed V and J ends, which lost 0 bases and 6 bases, there was a span of 9 bases.

This clone was seen a handful of times. The chain joins TRBV2 to TRBJ2-3, with 9 positions matching TRBD2. From germline, CDR1 is SNHLY and CDR2 FYNNEI. This CDR3 contains 14 residues. J gave up 6 bases and V 8 bases, and 9 bases lay outside the gene matches. CDR3 loop: CASDPGLAMDTQYF. The CDR3, as DNA: TGTGCCAGCGACCCGGGACTAGCCATGGATACGCAGTATTTT.

The chain carries TRBV5-1 and TRBJ1-1; D is possibly TRBD1 (6 bases). Germline V gene sequence: CDR1 SGHRS, CDR2 YFSETQ. Trimming took 2 bases from V and 1 from J, leaving 12 bases between them. There are 15 residues in the CDR3. The CDR3: CASSLQGPENTEAFF. Written as DNA, the CDR3 is TGCGCCAGCAGCTTACAGGGCCCCGAGAACACTGAAGCTTTCTTT. Full variable domain (rest looked up from reference TRBV5-1 and TRBJ1-1): KAGVTQTPRYLIKTRGQQVTLSCSPISGHRSVSWYQQTPGQGLQFLFEYFSETQRNKGNFPGRFSGRQFSNSRSEMNVSTLELGDSALYLCASSLQGPENTEAFFGQGTRLTVV.

The V gene is TRBV6-6, the J gene TRBJ1-1; 7 bases are shared with TRBD1. V shed 6 bases, J shed 1 base, and the junction held 5 bases outside the gene matches. The germline V gene has CDR1 MNHNY and CDR2 SVGAGI (reference sequence). This CDR3 is built from 14 residues. The CDR3, as DNA: TGTGCCAGCAGACGCGGACAGGCGAACACTGAAGCTTTCTTT. Translation: CASRRGQANTEAFF.

This clone was recorded at least ten times. The CDR3 region is CASSLSARVTDTQYF. The CDR3 bases are TGTGCCAGCAGCTTATCCGCCAGGGTGACAGATACGCAGTATTTT. The chain combines TRBV7-2 with TRBJ2-3, with D perhaps TRBD1 (5 bases). V lost 2 bases and J 3 bases, leaving 12 bases between the germline ends. This CDR3 is built from 15 residues. The V gene's germline CDR1 is SGHTA and CDR2 FQGNSA.

A few counts support this clone. The chain couples TRBV4-3 to TRBJ2-1; 7 nucleotides align to TRBD2. The CDR3 spans 17 residues. Germline V gene sequence: CDR1 LGHNA, CDR2 YSLEER. V lost 0 bases, J lost 0 bases, and 5 bases stayed unmatched. The CDR3 spells CASSQDRGGSSYNEQFF. The CDR3 nucleotides read TGCGCCAGCAGCCAAGATCGGGGCGGGAGCTCCTACAATGAGCAGTTCTTC.

The rearrangement links TRBV6-5 to TRBJ2-1, with 8 bases matching TRBD2. Losses at the gene ends were 6 bases for V and 0 bases for J; bases not matched to a gene: 4. CDR3 length: 15 amino acids. Germline V gene sequence: CDR1 MNHEY, CDR2 SVGAGI. The CDR3 nucleotides read TGTGCCAGCAGCCCCAGCGGGAGCTCCTACAATGAGCAGTTCTTC. The encoded protein is CASSPSGSSYNEQFF.

This chain joins TRBV11-3 and TRBJ2-7; no definite D call. The V end lost 1 base, the J end lost 6 bases, and 10 bases lay between the germline ends. CDR1 is SGHNT and CDR2 is YENEEA in the germline V gene. The CDR3 sequence is 13 residues long. CDR3 DNA sequence: TGTGCCAGCAGCTTAGTTGGTACGGGCGAGCAGTACTTC. Residues: CASSLVGTGEQYF.

This clone was counted between two and nine times. This CDR3 is also generated by other DNA sequences in the sample. CDR3 in DNA: TGTGCCATCAGTGAGTCTGGGAGGAATGAGCAGTTCTTC. Residues: CAISESGRNEQFF. The chain combines TRBV10-3 with TRBJ2-1; the D gene is possibly TRBD2 (6 bases). V lost 0 bases and J 7 bases, leaving 7 bases between the germline ends. The CDR3 has 13 amino acids. Looked up from germline, CDR1 is ENHRY and CDR2 is SYGVKD.

The chain has TRBV7-2 and TRBJ1-2; 8 nucleotides line up with TRBD1. Germline V gene data show CDR1 as SGHTA and CDR2 as FQGNSA. The V segment lost 5 bases and the J segment 6 bases; nucleotides outside the gene matches: 8. The CDR3 runs to 14 residues. The chain's CDR3 is CASSPDRGYHGYTF. CDR3 nucleotides: TGTGCCAGCAGCCCAGACAGGGGATATCATGGCTACACCTTC.

Only a few counts were recorded for this clone. As DNA, the CDR3 is TGTGCCAGCAGCTTAGGGACAGTGGTAGGAGAGACCCAGTACTTC. Its translation: CASSLGTVVGETQYF. J is TRBJ2-5 and V is TRBV7-2; maybe TRBD1 (6 bases). The germline V gene has CDR1 SGHTA and CDR2 FQGNSA. V was shortened by 1 base and J by 4 bases, with 13 bases between the two germline ends. This CDR3 has 15 residues.

This clone was seen more than once but under ten times. V gene TRBV5-5 combines with J gene TRBJ2-4; the D gene is possibly TRBD1 (6 bases). Looked up from germline, CDR1 is SGHKS and CDR2 is YYEKEE (reference sequence). V lost 2 bases and J lost 6, with 9 bases in between. This CDR3 has 13 residues. CDR3 DNA: TGTGCCAGCAGCTTAGGGGGAAGAAACATTCAGTACTTC. Translating gives CASSLGGRNIQYF.

V gene TRBV11-3 combines with J gene TRBJ2-1, with TRBD1 identical over 7 bases. Trimming cost V 3 bases and J 0 bases; bases outside gene matches: 2. Germline-derived CDR1 and CDR2 are SGHNT and YENEEA. The CDR3 totals 15 residues. CDR3 sequence: CASSLGQSSYNEQFF. The CDR3 DNA sequence: TGTGCCAGCAGCTTGGGACAGAGCTCCTACAATGAGCAGTTCTTC.

This clone has at least ten counts. J is TRBJ2-1 and V is TRBV18; possible D gene TRBD2, 6 bases. This CDR3 has 17 residues. V lost 4 bases to trimming and J lost 4 bases, with 20 bases between them. In germline, CDR1 is KGHSH, CDR2 LQKENI. The CDR3 DNA follows: TGTGCCAGCTCACTGAGCTCCTCGCGGGGCGCATACAATGAGCAGTTCTTC. Translated: CASSLSSSRGAYNEQFF.

This rearrangement joins TRBV29-1 to TRBJ2-7, with TRBD1 as a possible D gene (7 bases). This CDR3 region has 13 residues. CDR1 SQVTM and CDR2 ANQGSEA come from the germline V gene. V lost 7 bases and J 2 bases, leaving 15 bases between the germline ends. DNA of the CDR3: TGCAGCGGAGGGGCAGGGGGGACCTACGAGCAGTACTTC. Translated, it gives CSGGAGGTYEQYF.

The rearrangement joins TRBV11-3 to TRBJ2-5; TRBD2 might be the D (7 bases). Per germline, CDR1 SGHNT and CDR2 YENEEA. CDR3 length: 14 amino acids. The V end lost 5 bases, the J end lost 5 bases, and 15 bases lay between the germline ends. CDR3 loop: CASSGQGGGETQYF. The CDR3 DNA reads TGTGCCAGCAGCGGCCAGGGCGGGGGCGAGACCCAGTACTTC. Supplemented by reference TRBV11-3 and TRBJ2-5, the full variable domain reads EAGVVQSPRYKIIEKKQPVAFWCNPISGHNTLYWYLQNLGQGPELLIRYENEEAVDDSQLPKDRFSAERLKGVDSTLKIQPAELGDSAVYLCASSGQGGGETQYFGPGTRLLVL.

This clone was seen a few times. This rearrangement joins TRBV18 to TRBJ2-3; TRBD1 aligns across 7 bases. This CDR3 comprises 14 residues. Per germline, CDR1 KGHSH and CDR2 LQKENI. J lost 4 bases, V lost 3 bases, and 4 bases had no gene match. In DNA, the CDR3 is TGTGCCAGCTCACCGGGACAGCGTTCAGATACGCAGTATTTT. As protein: CASSPGQRSDTQYF.